This entry is about one T cell receptor (beta chain). Here immunoSEQ multiplex PCR was the method, and the copy in TCRdb shows in-frame clones only, minus some. Of fewer than 85,000 clones listed, about 94% are singletons. V shed 10 bases and J shed 2 bases, with 13 bases lying between them. Germline V gives CDR1 MNHNY, CDR2 SVGAGI (reference sequence). CDR3 length equals 13 residues. This sample was taken from a study of control samples from healthy donors and cancer patients. The J gene is TRBJ2-3, the V gene TRBV6-6, with D perhaps TRBD2 (6 bases). The receptor comes from a woman aged 25 to 39 in good health. Sequencing was carried out using blood. CDR3: CATPGLLTDTQYF. CDR3 coding DNA: TGTGCCACCCCGGGACTCCTCACAGATACGCAGTATTTT.